The 17 T cell receptor beta chains listed next were all sequenced from one sample in a study of blood T cell repertoires in COVID-19. The repertoire was sequenced with immunoSEQ multiplex PCR; TCRdb's copy has only in-frame clones and lacks some. This table holds fewer than 200,000 clones, about 88% found once. Sequences were obtained from PBMCs or T cells enriched from blood (not recorded which). The receptors originated from a woman aged 18 to 35 who had recovered from COVID-19.

This chain joins TRBV5-1 and TRBJ1-1; the match to TRBD1 covers 10 bases. The CDR3 spans 16 residues. The trim removed 8 bases at V and 3 bases at J, leaving 13 bases unmatched. Germline V gene data show CDR1 as SGHRS and CDR2 as YFSETQ. CDR3 region: CASLKGQGLRDTEAFF. In DNA form, the CDR3 reads TGCGCCAGTTTAAAGGGACAGGGGCTTCGGGACACTGAAGCTTTCTTT.

The J gene is TRBJ1-2, the V gene TRBV2, with 8 bases identical to TRBD1. The V gene's germline CDR1 is SNHLY and CDR2 FYNNEI. V shed 3 bases and J 7 bases; nucleotides not matched to a gene: 7. The length of the CDR3 is 14 residues. CDR3 protein: CASSETGVSSGYTF. CDR3 coding DNA: TGTGCCAGCAGTGAGACAGGGGTGTCGAGTGGCTACACCTTC.

The chain combines TRBV4-2 with TRBJ2-1; 15 bases agree with TRBD2. CDR1 is LGHNA, CDR2 YNFKEQ, per germline. After removal of 0 bases from V and 7 bases from J, the junction contained 1 base not matched to a gene. This CDR3 has 16 amino acids. DNA for the CDR3: TGTGCCAGCAGCCAAGAAGGACTAGCGGGGGGGAATGAGCAGTTCTTC. It specifies CASSQEGLAGGNEQFF.

This rearrangement joins TRBV2 to TRBJ2-5, with D perhaps matching TRBD2 (5 bases). The germline V gene has CDR1 SNHLY and CDR2 FYNNEI. V was shortened by 6 bases and J by 3 bases, with 23 bases between the two germline ends. The CDR3 extends over 17 amino acids. CDR3 region: CASSLTRNLGVEETQYF. CDR3 nucleotide sequence: TGTGCCAGCAGCCTTACCCGGAATCTGGGAGTTGAAGAGACCCAGTACTTC.

The chain links TRBV6-5 to TRBJ1-2, with D possibly matching TRBD1 (5 bases). The germline V gene has CDR1 MNHEY and CDR2 SVGAGI. The CDR3 is made up of 15 amino acids. Trimming took 5 bases from V and 8 from J, leaving 21 bases between them. For the CDR3, the DNA is TGTGCCAGCAGTCGCATTTCAGGGACTCCTGGAGGCTACACCTTC. Residues: CASSRISGTPGGYTF.

The V call is TRBV15, the J call TRBJ1-4, with D perhaps TRBD1 (6 bases). CDR1 and CDR2 from the germline V gene are LNHNV and YYDKDF (reference sequence). This CDR3 is 15 amino acids long. Trimming stripped 6 bases from V and 3 bases from J, with 14 bases between. CDR3 residues: CATRRGRGSNEKLFF. CDR3 nucleotide sequence: TGTGCCACCAGAAGGGGGAGGGGATCTAATGAAAAACTGTTTTTT.

The rearrangement joins TRBV28 to TRBJ2-3, with no clear D. Deletions cut 3 bases from V and 0 bases from J, with 7 bases between. The CDR3 consists of 14 residues. The germline V gene has CDR1 MDHEN and CDR2 SYDVKM. Here the CDR3 DNA reads TGTGCCAGCAGTTTGGGCCAGAGCACAGATACGCAGTATTTT. The encoded protein is CASSLGQSTDTQYF.

The rearrangement uses TRBV28 and TRBJ1-2, with 7 nucleotides matching TRBD1. Germline trimming cut 5 bases from V and 4 bases from J; bases unmatched to any gene: 7. The CDR3 loop spans 14 amino acids. Germline V gene lookup returns CDR1 MDHEN and CDR2 SYDVKM. The DNA for the CDR3 is TGTGCCAGCAGTCCCCGGGACAGAGTCTATGGCTACACCTTC. Its protein product is CASSPRDRVYGYTF.

The rearrangement joins TRBV19 to TRBJ2-2; 7 bases are a match to TRBD1. J was trimmed by 0 bases and V by 6 bases; bases with no gene match: 10. CDR1 LNHDA and CDR2 SQIVND come from the germline V gene (reference sequence). The CDR3 runs 17 residues. The chain's CDR3 is CASRGTAKFANTGELFF. For the CDR3, the DNA is TGTGCCAGTAGAGGGACAGCCAAGTTCGCGAACACCGGGGAGCTGTTTTTT.

This clone showed up just once. This chain links TRBV2 with TRBJ2-2, with 8 bases that match TRBD1. V lost 8 bases and J lost 7; bases outside the gene matches: 9. Germline-derived CDR1 and CDR2 are SNHLY and FYNNEI. The CDR3 spans 14 residues. CDR3 sequence (DNA): TGTGCCAGCTCGACCCCAGGGGGCATCGGGGAGCTGTTTTTT. It yields the protein CASSTPGGIGELFF.

V and J are TRBV19 and TRBJ2-1, with 8 bases matching TRBD1. Trimming at V came to 3 bases and at J to 7 bases, leaving 11 bases not matched to a gene. The CDR3 has 16 residues. The V gene's germline CDR1 is LNHDA and CDR2 SQIVND (reference sequence). In DNA form, the CDR3 reads TGTGCCAGTAGTATTTTTCCAGGGGGCGCCGGTAATGAGCAGTTCTTC. It encodes CASSIFPGGAGNEQFF.

This chain joins TRBV28 and TRBJ1-3, with D perhaps matching TRBD1 (5 bases). The V end was cut by 6 bases, the J end by 7 bases, with 22 bases between. This CDR3 is 16 amino acids long. Germline V gene sequence: CDR1 MDHEN, CDR2 SYDVKM. CDR3: CASSNRFRREGNTIYF. The CDR3, as DNA: TGTGCCAGCAGCAACCGATTCCGTAGGGAGGGGAACACCATATATTTT.

J is TRBJ2-2 and V is TRBV5-4; 8 nucleotides agree with TRBD1. The CDR3 is 16 amino acids. The trim removed 1 base at V and 5 bases at J, leaving 7 bases unmatched. Looked up from germline, CDR1 is SGHNT and CDR2 is YYREEE (reference sequence). The CDR3: CASSLMDRARTGELFF. In DNA form, the CDR3 reads TGTGCCAGCAGCTTGATGGACAGGGCAAGGACCGGGGAGCTGTTTTTT.

The chain couples TRBV4-1 to TRBJ1-5; 9 positions agree with TRBD1. Per germline, CDR1 MGHRA and CDR2 YSYEKL. This CDR3 contains 16 residues. V gave up 5 bases and J gave up 4 bases; unmatched junction bases: 9. The CDR3 loop is CASSSWTGVRNQPQHF. In nucleotides, the CDR3 is TGCGCCAGCAGCTCCTGGACAGGGGTAAGGAATCAGCCCCAGCATTTT.

The chain uses TRBV28 and TRBJ2-5, with 13 bases aligning to TRBD2. The CDR3 totals 15 residues. V dropped 5 bases and J dropped 5; count of bases not matched to a gene: 5. Germline V gene lookup returns CDR1 MDHEN and CDR2 SYDVKM. CDR3 nucleotides: TGTGCCAGCAGTCAGACTAGCGGGGGGAGGGAGACCCAGTACTTC. It codes for CASSQTSGGRETQYF.

V usage is TRBV10-3 and J usage is TRBJ1-2, with 8 nucleotides matching TRBD1. Germline CDR1 and CDR2: ENHRY and SYGVKD. V was clipped by 6 bases and J by 2 bases; unmatched bases: 5. The CDR3 contains 14 residues. In DNA form, the CDR3 reads TGTGCCATCAGCGCACAGGGGGAGAACTATGGCTACACCTTC. Translation: CAISAQGENYGYTF.

This chain connects TRBV6-5 to TRBJ1-5; maybe TRBD1 (5 bases). V lost 2 bases to trimming and J lost 5 bases, with 7 bases between them. The CDR3 is made up of 13 amino acids. CDR1 is MNHEY and CDR2 is SVGAGI in the germline V gene. The chain's CDR3 is CASSYQGDQPQHF. As DNA, the CDR3 is TGTGCCAGCAGTTACCAGGGCGATCAGCCCCAGCATTTT.